This T cell receptor beta chain originates from a study of beta chain features in type 1 diabetes. Germline CDR1 and CDR2: SQVTM and ANQGSEA. The CDR3 sequence is 15 residues long. The V segment lost 2 bases and the J segment 1 base; nucleotides outside the gene matches: 6. About this clone: The antigen remains undetermined.

Expressed TCRB transcripts were sequenced, since all the RNA that had been isolated was reverse transcribed. About 4 million reads per sample were averaged for naive, central memory and regulatory samples. Sequencing used immunoSEQ multiplex PCR; TCRdb keeps in-frame clones, though not all of them. Among roughly 230,000 clones listed, over 8.5% were seen once. Findings and limits, study-wide: Patients with type 1 diabetes showed fewer VDJ junction insertions and more deletions. Patients and controls would be equally affected if PCR favored shorter templates.

The chain joins TRBV29-1 to TRBJ1-1, with TRBD1 matching over 8 bases. The sequenced material came from naive CD4+ T cells from blood. The TCR comes from a woman between 18 and 30 years old in good health. CDR3: CSVEFGQGPNTEAFF. The CDR3 DNA is TGCAGCGTTGAATTTGGACAGGGACCGAACACTGAAGCTTTCTTT.